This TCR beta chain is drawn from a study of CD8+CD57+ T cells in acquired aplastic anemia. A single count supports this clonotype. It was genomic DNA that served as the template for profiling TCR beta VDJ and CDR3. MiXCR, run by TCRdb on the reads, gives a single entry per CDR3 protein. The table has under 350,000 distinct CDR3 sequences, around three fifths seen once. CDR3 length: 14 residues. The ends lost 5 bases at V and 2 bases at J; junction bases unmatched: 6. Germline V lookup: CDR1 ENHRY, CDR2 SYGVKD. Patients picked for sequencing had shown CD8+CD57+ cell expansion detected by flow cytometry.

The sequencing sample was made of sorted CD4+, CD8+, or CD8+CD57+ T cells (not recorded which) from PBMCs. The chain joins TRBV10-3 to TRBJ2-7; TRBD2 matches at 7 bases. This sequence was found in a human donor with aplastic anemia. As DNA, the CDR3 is TGTGCCATCAGTCCTCCGGGACTACCCTACGAGCAGTACTTC. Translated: CAISPPGLPYEQYF.